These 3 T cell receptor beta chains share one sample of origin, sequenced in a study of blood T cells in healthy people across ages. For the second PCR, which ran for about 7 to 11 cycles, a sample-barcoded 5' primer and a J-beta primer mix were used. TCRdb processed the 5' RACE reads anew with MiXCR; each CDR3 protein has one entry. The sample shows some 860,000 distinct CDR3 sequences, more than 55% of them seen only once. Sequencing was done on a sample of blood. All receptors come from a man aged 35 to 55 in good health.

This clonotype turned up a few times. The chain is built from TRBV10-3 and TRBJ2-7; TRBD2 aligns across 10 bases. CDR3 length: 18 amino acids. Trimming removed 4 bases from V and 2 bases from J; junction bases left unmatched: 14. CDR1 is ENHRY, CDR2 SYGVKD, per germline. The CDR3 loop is CAISGESGRASGTYEQYF. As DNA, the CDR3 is TGTGCCATCAGTGGGGAGAGCGGGAGGGCGTCTGGAACCTACGAGCAGTACTTC.

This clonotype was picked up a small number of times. The CDR3 DNA sequence: TGTGCCATCAGTTACGGACCGGGCTTGGATGGCTACACCTTC. This gives the protein CAISYGPGLDGYTF. The gene calls are TRBV10-3 and TRBJ1-2; D uncertain. This CDR3 region has 14 residues. Germline CDR1 reads ENHRY; CDR2 reads SYGVKD. Trimming stripped 5 bases from V and 6 bases from J, with 16 bases between.

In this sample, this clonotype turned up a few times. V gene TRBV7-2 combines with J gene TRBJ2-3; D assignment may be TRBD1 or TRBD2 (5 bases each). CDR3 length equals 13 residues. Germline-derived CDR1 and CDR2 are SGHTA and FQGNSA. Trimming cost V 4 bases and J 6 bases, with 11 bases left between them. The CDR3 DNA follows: TGTGCCAGCAGCTGGGGCAGAGGGGATACGCAGTATTTT. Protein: CASSWGRGDTQYF.